The T cell receptor beta chain under discussion was sequenced for a study of identical twins. Study results and limitations: Low generation probability was overrepresented in out-of-frame alpha sequences shared by twins. Analyses of zero insertions could be partly confounded by invariant MAIT and iNKT cells.

This clonotype was seen a handful of times. The antigen is undetermined. From the 5' RACE reads, TCRdb called clonotypes with MiXCR, one entry per CDR3 protein. The repertoire includes about 450,000 distinct CDR3 sequences, about 18% of them detected once, and 12% sits in the top ten. The CDR3 runs to 14 residues. Germline CDR1 MDHEN, CDR2 SYDVKM. V was cut by 5 bases and J by 0 bases, with 8 bases left in between. The TCR originated in a man aged 50-60 years in good health. This chain links TRBV28 with TRBJ1-5; D perhaps matches TRBD1 (5 bases). Sequencing was done on a sample of naive T cells sorted from blood. CDR3 in DNA: TGTGCCAGCAGTGGGGGACTTAGCAATCAGCCCCAGCATTTT. This codes for CASSGGLSNQPQHF.